This record concerns one T cell receptor (beta chain) sequence. This record comes from a study of blood T cell repertoires in COVID-19. Sequencing used immunoSEQ multiplex PCR; TCRdb keeps in-frame clones, though not all of them. The sample lists roughly 300,000 clones, 86% seen once, with approximately 12% in the top ten. Germline CDR1 SGHTS, CDR2 YDEGEE. V trimming: 4 bases; J trimming: 2 bases; junction bases outside the gene matches: 5. The CDR3 is 14 residues long. The rearrangement joins TRBV5-8 to TRBJ1-1; 7 bases are shared with TRBD1. What was sequenced was peripheral blood. The origin of this receptor is a woman between 25 and 40 years old with COVID-19, enrolled during active disease. The CDR3 protein is CASSPDRVNTEAFF. DNA of the CDR3: TGTGCCAGCAGCCCCGACAGGGTTAACACTGAAGCTTTCTTT.